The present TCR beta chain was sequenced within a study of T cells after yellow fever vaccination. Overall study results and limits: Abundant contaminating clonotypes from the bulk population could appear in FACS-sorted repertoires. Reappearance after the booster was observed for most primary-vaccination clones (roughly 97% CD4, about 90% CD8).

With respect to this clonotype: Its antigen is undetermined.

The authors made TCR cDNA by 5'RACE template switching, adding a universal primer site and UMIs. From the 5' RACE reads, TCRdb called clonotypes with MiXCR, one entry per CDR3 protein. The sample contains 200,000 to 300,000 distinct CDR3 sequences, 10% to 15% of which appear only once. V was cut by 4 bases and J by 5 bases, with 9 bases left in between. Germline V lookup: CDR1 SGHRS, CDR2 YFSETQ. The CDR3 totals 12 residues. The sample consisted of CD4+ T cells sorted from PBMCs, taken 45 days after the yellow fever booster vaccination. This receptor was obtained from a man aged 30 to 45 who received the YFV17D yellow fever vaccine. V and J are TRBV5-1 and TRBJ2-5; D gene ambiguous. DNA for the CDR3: TGCGCCAGCAGCAGGTCCAAGGAGACCCAGTACTTC. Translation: CASSRSKETQYF. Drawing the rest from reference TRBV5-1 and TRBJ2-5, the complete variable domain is KAGVTQTPRYLIKTRGQQVTLSCSPISGHRSVSWYQQTPGQGLQFLFEYFSETQRNKGNFPGRFSGRQFSNSRSEMNVSTLELGDSALYLCASSRSKETQYFGPGTRLLVL.